A single sample gave rise to the 24 T cell receptor beta chains below, sequenced in a study of T cell changes during pregnancy in multiple sclerosis. TCRdb's copy holds only in-frame clones and misses some; the assay was immunoSEQ multiplex PCR. This sample has roughly 70,000 clones, with about 91% found just once. Source: peripheral blood, taken in the first trimester of pregnancy. The origin of the receptors is a female donor with multiple sclerosis, enrolled in a pregnancy study.

J is TRBJ2-6 and V is TRBV15; TRBD2 agrees at 8 bases. In germline, CDR1 is LNHNV, CDR2 YYDKDF (reference sequence). V was clipped by 0 bases and J by 6 bases; unmatched bases: 13. The CDR3 totals 19 residues. CDR3 nucleotide sequence: TGTGCCACCAGCAGAGATCTGAGCGGGGGCCGCCGCGAGGCCAACGTCCTGACTTTC. This encodes CATSRDLSGGRREANVLTF. The variable domain in full, with the rest retrieved from reference TRBV15 and TRBJ2-6, is DAMVIQNPRYQVTQFGKPVTLSCSQTLNHNVMYWYQQKSSQAPKLLFHYYDKDFNNEADTPDNFQSRRPNTSFCFLDIRSPGLGDTAMYLCATSRDLSGGRREANVLTFGAGSRLTVL.

The chain links TRBV27 to TRBJ1-1, with 11 bases that match TRBD1. The ends lost 4 bases at V and 5 bases at J; junction bases unmatched: 3. CDR3 length: 14 residues. The germline V gene encodes CDR1 MNHEY and CDR2 SMNVEV (reference sequence). The CDR3 DNA reads TGTGCCAGCAGTTGGGACAGGGGGAATACTGAAGCTTTCTTT. It specifies CASSWDRGNTEAFF.

This clone was seen once. The chain links TRBV4-2 to TRBJ2-7, with TRBD1 matching over 9 bases. This CDR3 is built from 14 residues. Unmatched junction bases numbered 7, after V lost 4 bases and J lost 6 bases. CDR1 and CDR2 (germline): LGHNA, YNFKEQ. This chain's CDR3 is CASSPGTGIAEQYF. CDR3 nucleotides: TGTGCCAGCAGCCCCGGGACAGGGATCGCCGAGCAGTACTTC.

This chain uses TRBV5-1 with TRBJ1-4; 8 bases line up with TRBD1. Unmatched junction bases numbered 5, after V lost 2 bases and J lost 8 bases. The CDR3 totals 14 residues. Germline values: CDR1 SGHRS, CDR2 YFSETQ. CDR3 residues: CASSLSGGQEKLFF. CDR3 coding DNA: TGCGCCAGCAGCTTATCAGGGGGCCAAGAAAAACTGTTTTTT.

The genes are TRBV18 and TRBJ1-1; 9 bases align to TRBD1. The length of the CDR3 is 15 residues. Germline assignment: CDR1 KGHSH and CDR2 LQKENI. The V segment lost 2 bases and the J segment 5 bases; nucleotides outside the gene matches: 6. The CDR3 is CASSPGDRAATEAFF. CDR3 sequence (DNA): TGTGCCAGCTCACCAGGGGACAGGGCGGCTACTGAAGCTTTCTTT.

V gene TRBV19 combines with J gene TRBJ2-5, with D maybe TRBD1 (6 bases). CDR1 is LNHDA, CDR2 SQIVND, per germline (reference sequence). The CDR3 totals 14 residues. The V and J ends lost 5 bases and 3 bases respectively, with 13 bases between them. CDR3 sequence: CASSPLDSKETQYF. DNA of the CDR3: TGTGCCAGTAGTCCCCTGGACAGTAAAGAGACCCAGTACTTC. Full variable domain (missing parts from reference TRBV19 and TRBJ2-5): DGGITQSPKYLFRKEGQNVTLSCEQNLNHDAMYWYRQDPGQGLRLIYYSQIVNDFQKGDIAEGYSVSREKKESFPLTVTSAQKNPTAFYLCASSPLDSKETQYFGPGTRLLVL.

The CDR3, as DNA: TGTGCCGGGGGGGAGGGACGCTCCTACAATGAGCAGTTCTTC. Translating it yields CAGGEGRSYNEQFF. The V gene is TRBV30, the J gene TRBJ2-1; 7 positions agree with TRBD2. Unmatched junction bases numbered 7, after V lost 8 bases and J lost 0 bases. From germline, CDR1 is GTSNPN and CDR2 SVGIG (reference sequence). This CDR3 contains 14 residues.

The CDR3 DNA reads as TGCGCCAGCAGTGGGAAAACAGGGAGGGCCGGAAACACCATATATTTT. This gives the protein CASSGKTGRAGNTIYF. The rearrangement joins TRBV10-1 to TRBJ1-3; D is perhaps TRBD1 (6 bases). The germline gives CDR1 WNHNN, CDR2 SYGVQD (reference sequence). The CDR3 runs to 16 residues. V gave up 4 bases and J gave up 4 bases, with 17 bases separating them.

CDR3 in amino acids: CASSFGTSGTTDTQYF. Here the CDR3 DNA reads TGTGCCAGCAGCTTCGGGACTAGCGGCACCACAGATACGCAGTATTTT. The rearrangement links TRBV7-9 to TRBJ2-3, with 11 bases matching TRBD2. CDR1 SEHNR and CDR2 FQNEAQ come from the germline V gene (reference sequence). The CDR3 is 16 residues long. After removal of 3 bases from V and 2 bases from J, the junction contained 4 bases not matched to a gene.

The rearrangement links TRBV6-5 to TRBJ1-1; TRBD1 might be the D (6 bases). CDR1 and CDR2 (germline): MNHEY, SVGAGI. V lost 1 base and J lost 4, with 10 bases in between. The CDR3 contains 14 residues. The CDR3 loop is CASSYLQGSTEAFF. CDR3 bases: TGTGCCAGCAGTTACTTGCAGGGGAGCACTGAAGCTTTCTTT.

The chain recombines TRBV28 with TRBJ2-5, with D maybe TRBD1 (6 bases). The germline V and J ends were trimmed by 5 bases and 3 bases, with 10 bases remaining between them. The CDR3 is 13 residues long. Germline V gene lookup returns CDR1 MDHEN and CDR2 SYDVKM. The DNA for the CDR3 is TGTGCCAGCAGTCAGGGGCGGAAAGAGACCCAGTACTTC. This encodes CASSQGRKETQYF. Drawing the rest from reference TRBV28 and TRBJ2-5, the complete variable domain is DVKVTQSSRYLVKRTGEKVFLECVQDMDHENMFWYRQDPGLGLRLIYFSYDVKMKEKGDIPEGYSVSREKKERFSLILESASTNQTSMYLCASSQGRKETQYFGPGTRLLVL.

This chain joins TRBV19 and TRBJ2-3, with TRBD2 identical over 7 bases. Germline values: CDR1 LNHDA, CDR2 SQIVND (reference sequence). The CDR3 contains 14 residues. Unmatched junction bases numbered 4, after V lost 3 bases and J lost 4 bases. The CDR3 loop reads CASSMGGSPDTQYF. In nucleotides, the CDR3 is TGTGCCAGTAGTATGGGCGGGAGTCCAGATACGCAGTATTTT.

The V gene is TRBV19, the J gene TRBJ2-5, with a tentative D call TRBD1 (6 bases). CDR3 length: 15 residues. V was cut by 7 bases and J by 2 bases, with 17 bases left in between. The germline gives CDR1 LNHDA, CDR2 SQIVND (reference sequence). This CDR3 reads CASTPPGGGQETQYF. The DNA for the CDR3 is TGTGCCAGTACTCCCCCTGGGGGCGGGCAAGAGACCCAGTACTTC.

V usage is TRBV5-6 and J usage is TRBJ1-5, with D hard to call. With 3 bases removed from V and 0 bases from J, the gap between germline ends came to 4 bases. This CDR3 is 13 amino acids long. CDR1 is SGHDT, CDR2 YYEEEE, per germline. For the CDR3, the DNA is TGTGCCAGCAGCTCTTATAGCAATCAGCCCCAGCATTTT. It specifies CASSSYSNQPQHF.

V is TRBV13 and J is TRBJ2-2; D uncertain. Trimming shortened V by 5 bases and J by 1 base, and 8 bases separated the two germline ends. The CDR3 is 14 residues long. Germline assignment: CDR1 PRHDT and CDR2 FYEKMQ (reference sequence). The CDR3 nucleotides are TGTGCCAGCAGCCCAACCGGGAACACCGGGGAGCTGTTTTTT. This sequence encodes CASSPTGNTGELFF.

V and J are TRBV6-5 and TRBJ2-7, with TRBD2 matching 7 bases. Germline CDR1 MNHEY, CDR2 SVGAGI. The trim removed 5 bases at V and 7 bases at J, leaving 11 bases unmatched. CDR3 length equals 14 residues. In DNA, the CDR3 is TGTGCCAGCAGTCCGTATGCGGGAGCGGGAGAGCAGTACTTC. Translation: CASSPYAGAGEQYF.

The chain couples TRBV2 to TRBJ2-1; D is uncertain. The CDR3 runs to 13 residues. The V gene lost 6 bases and the J gene lost 2 bases, with 8 bases spanning the gap. Germline V gives CDR1 SNHLY, CDR2 FYNNEI. The CDR3 reads CASSLGAYNEQFF. The CDR3, as DNA: TGTGCCAGCAGCCTCGGTGCCTACAATGAGCAGTTCTTC. Filled out from reference TRBV2 and TRBJ2-1, the complete variable domain reads EPEVTQTPSHQVTQMGQEVILRCVPISNHLYFYWYRQILGQKVEFLVSFYNNEISEKSEIFDDQFSVERPDGSNFTLKIRSTKLEDSAMYFCASSLGAYNEQFFGPGTRLTVL.

This clone was seen only once. The V gene is TRBV5-1, the J gene TRBJ1-1, with a possible D match to TRBD1 (6 bases). There are 15 residues in the CDR3. V was shortened by 4 bases and J by 0 bases, with 13 bases between the two germline ends. Per the germline V gene, CDR1 is SGHRS and CDR2 is YFSETQ. The CDR3 bases are TGCGCCAGCAGCCCAAATGCAGGGGTGAACACTGAAGCTTTCTTT. Its protein is CASSPNAGVNTEAFF.

The chain uses TRBV19 and TRBJ1-1, with no clear D. Germline CDR1 reads LNHDA; CDR2 reads SQIVND (reference sequence). This CDR3 has 14 amino acids. The V and J ends lost 7 bases and 7 bases respectively, with 19 bases between them. The CDR3 coding sequence is TGTGCCAGTATACCGGGATTAGACTCTCATGAAGCTTTCTTT. Translating it yields CASIPGLDSHEAFF.

This chain uses TRBV5-1 with TRBJ2-2, with D hard to call. Germline V gives CDR1 SGHRS, CDR2 YFSETQ. The V and J ends lost 0 bases and 7 bases respectively, with 7 bases between them. The CDR3 is made up of 13 amino acids. The CDR3 region is CASSLVTGGELFF. CDR3 bases: TGCGCCAGCAGCTTGGTCACGGGCGGGGAGCTGTTTTTT.

This clone was counted once. This chain uses TRBV7-3 with TRBJ1-3, with 7 bases matching TRBD1. The CDR3 is 15 amino acids. J lost 3 bases, V lost 2 bases, and 4 bases had no gene match. In germline, CDR1 is SGHTA, CDR2 FQGTGA. The CDR3 sequence: CASSLQGEVGNTIYF. CDR3 bases: TGTGCCAGCAGCTTACAGGGGGAGGTTGGAAACACCATATATTTT.

This clone was picked up a small number of times. DNA of the CDR3: TGTGCCAGCAGTGTCGATACGCCAGTGAACACTGAAGCTTTCTTT. Translating gives CASSVDTPVNTEAFF. This sequence joins TRBV6-5 and TRBJ1-1; D call uncertain. Trimming took off 5 bases at V and 0 bases at J, with 13 bases between the two ends. CDR1 and CDR2 (germline): MNHEY, SVGAGI. The CDR3 has 15 amino acids.

The gene calls are TRBV4-2 and TRBJ2-1; D might be TRBD2 (5 bases). The germline V gene has CDR1 LGHNA and CDR2 YNFKEQ. V was clipped by 2 bases and J by 0 bases, with 11 bases between them. The CDR3 consists of 16 residues. The CDR3 sequence is CASSQQTRSSYNEQFF. The CDR3 DNA reads TGTGCCAGCAGCCAACAAACTAGGAGCTCCTACAATGAGCAGTTCTTC.

This chain links TRBV30 with TRBJ1-3; TRBD1 agrees at 7 bases. The CDR3 runs 17 residues. CDR1 and CDR2 from the germline V gene are GTSNPN and SVGIG (reference sequence). V shed 0 bases, J shed 0 bases, and the junction held 8 bases outside the gene matches. The CDR3 sequence is CAWSVPTGDLSGNTIYF. CDR3 sequence (DNA): TGTGCCTGGAGTGTTCCCACAGGGGACCTCTCTGGAAACACCATATATTTT.